The TCR beta chain described here comes from a study of OX40 agonist ivuxolimab in advanced cancers. Across the whole study: Partial responses were achieved by three patients: one hepatocellular carcinoma, two cutaneous melanoma. Regarding the study as a whole: Low normalized T-cell clonal expansion was additionally recorded for some nonresponders.

With regard to this clone: Its antigen is not known.

Libraries were prepared by immunoSEQ multiplex PCR; TCRdb keeps only in-frame clonotypes and omits some of them. The sample contains about 48,000 clones, about 86% of which appear only once. Trimming took off 2 bases at V and 1 base at J, with 17 bases between the two ends. The CDR3 totals 17 residues. Germline loops: CDR1 LNHDA, CDR2 SQIVND (reference sequence). This rearrangement joins TRBV19 to TRBJ1-2; D gene ambiguous. The clonotype comes from an adult with an advanced solid tumor such as melanoma, head and neck, liver or kidney cancer. Sequencing was performed on CD4+ or CD8+ T cells sorted from blood, taken in a trial of the OX40 agonist ivuxolimab. The CDR3 region has the DNA TGTGCCAGTAGTATATCGGGAATGGAGGGAGATAACTATGGCTACACCTTC. Its protein is CASSISGMEGDNYGYTF.